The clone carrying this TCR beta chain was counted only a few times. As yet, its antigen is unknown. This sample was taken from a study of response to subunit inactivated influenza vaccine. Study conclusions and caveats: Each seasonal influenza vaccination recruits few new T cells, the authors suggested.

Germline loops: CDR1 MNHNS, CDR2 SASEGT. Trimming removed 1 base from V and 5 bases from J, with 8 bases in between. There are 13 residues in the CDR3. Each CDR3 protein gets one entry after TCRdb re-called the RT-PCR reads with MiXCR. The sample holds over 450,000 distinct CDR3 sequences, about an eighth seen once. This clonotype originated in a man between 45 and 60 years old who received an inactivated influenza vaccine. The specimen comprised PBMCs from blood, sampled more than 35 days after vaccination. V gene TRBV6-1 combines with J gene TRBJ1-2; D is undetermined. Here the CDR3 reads CASSEVLWYGYTF. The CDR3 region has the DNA TGTGCCAGCAGTGAAGTTCTGTGGTATGGCTACACCTTC.